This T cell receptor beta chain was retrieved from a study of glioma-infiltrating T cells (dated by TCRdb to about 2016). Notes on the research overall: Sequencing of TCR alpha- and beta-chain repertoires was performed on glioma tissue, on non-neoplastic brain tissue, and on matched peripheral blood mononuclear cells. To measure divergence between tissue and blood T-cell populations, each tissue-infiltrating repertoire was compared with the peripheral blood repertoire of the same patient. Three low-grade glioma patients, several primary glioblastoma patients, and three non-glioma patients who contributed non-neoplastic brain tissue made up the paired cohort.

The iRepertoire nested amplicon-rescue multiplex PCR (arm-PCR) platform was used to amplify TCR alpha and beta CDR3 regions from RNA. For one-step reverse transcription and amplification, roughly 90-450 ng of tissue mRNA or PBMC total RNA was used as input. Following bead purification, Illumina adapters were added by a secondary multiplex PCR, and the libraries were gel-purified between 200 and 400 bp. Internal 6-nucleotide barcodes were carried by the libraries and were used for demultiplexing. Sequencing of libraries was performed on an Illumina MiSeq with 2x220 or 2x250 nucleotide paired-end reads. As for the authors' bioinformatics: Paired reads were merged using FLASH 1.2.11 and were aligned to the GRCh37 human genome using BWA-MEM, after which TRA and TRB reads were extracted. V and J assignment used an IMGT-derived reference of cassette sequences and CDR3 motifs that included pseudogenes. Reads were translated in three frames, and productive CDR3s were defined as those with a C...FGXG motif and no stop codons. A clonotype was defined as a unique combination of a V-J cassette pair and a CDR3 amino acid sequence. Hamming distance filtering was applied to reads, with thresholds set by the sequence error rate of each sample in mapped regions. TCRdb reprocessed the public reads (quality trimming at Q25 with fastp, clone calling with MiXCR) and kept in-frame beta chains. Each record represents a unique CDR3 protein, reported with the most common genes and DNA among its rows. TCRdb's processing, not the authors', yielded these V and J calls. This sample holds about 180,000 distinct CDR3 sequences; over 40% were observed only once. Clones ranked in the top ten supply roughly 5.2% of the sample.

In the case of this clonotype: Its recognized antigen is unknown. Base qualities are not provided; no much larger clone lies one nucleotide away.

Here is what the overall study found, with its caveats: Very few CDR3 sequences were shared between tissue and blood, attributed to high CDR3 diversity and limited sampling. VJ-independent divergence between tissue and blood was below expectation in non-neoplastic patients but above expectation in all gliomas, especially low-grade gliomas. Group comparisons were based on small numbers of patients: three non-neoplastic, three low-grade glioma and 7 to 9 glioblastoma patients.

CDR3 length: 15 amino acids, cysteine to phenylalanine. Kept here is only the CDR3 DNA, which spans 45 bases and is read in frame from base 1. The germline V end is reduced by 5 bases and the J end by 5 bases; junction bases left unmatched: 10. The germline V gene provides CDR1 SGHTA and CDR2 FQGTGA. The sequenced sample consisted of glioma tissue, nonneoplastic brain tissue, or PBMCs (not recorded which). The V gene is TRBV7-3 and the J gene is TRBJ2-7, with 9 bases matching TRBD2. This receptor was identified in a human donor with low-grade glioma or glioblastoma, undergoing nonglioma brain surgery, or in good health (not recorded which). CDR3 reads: CASSPGAGGPNEQYF. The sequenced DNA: TGTGCCAGCAGCCCCGGGGCGGGAGGGCCTAACGAGCAGTACTTC. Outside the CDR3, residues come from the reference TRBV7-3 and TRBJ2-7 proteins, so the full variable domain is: GAGVSQTPSNKVTEKGKYVELRCDPISGHTALYWYRQSLGQGPEFLIYFQGTGAADDSGLPNDRFFAVRPEGSVSTLKIQRTERGDSAVYLCASSPGAGGPNEQYFGPGTRLTVT.